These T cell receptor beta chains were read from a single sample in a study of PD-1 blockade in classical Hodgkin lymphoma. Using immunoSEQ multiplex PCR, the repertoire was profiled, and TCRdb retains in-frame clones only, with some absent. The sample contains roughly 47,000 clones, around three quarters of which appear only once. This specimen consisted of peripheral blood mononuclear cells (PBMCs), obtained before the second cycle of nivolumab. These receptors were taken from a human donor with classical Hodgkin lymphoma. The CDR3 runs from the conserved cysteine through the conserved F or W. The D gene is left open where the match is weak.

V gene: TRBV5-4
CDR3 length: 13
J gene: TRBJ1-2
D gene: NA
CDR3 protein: CASSLLANYGYTF

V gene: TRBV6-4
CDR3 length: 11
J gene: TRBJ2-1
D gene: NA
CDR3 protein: CASRGENEQFF

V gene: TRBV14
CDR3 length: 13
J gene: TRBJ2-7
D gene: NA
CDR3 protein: CASSQASLGEQYF

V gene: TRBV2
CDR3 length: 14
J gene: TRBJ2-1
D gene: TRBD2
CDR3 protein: CASREGDYYNEQFF

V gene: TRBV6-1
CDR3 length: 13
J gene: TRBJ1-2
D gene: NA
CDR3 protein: CASSERATYGYTF

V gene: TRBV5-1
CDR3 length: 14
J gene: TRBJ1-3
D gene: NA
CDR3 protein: CASSLVSGGNTIYF

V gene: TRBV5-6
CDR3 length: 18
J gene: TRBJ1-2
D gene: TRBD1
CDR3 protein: CASSSTGTGLGPGYGYTF

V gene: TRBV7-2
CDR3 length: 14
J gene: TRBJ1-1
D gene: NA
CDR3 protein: CASSLDGGGTEAFF

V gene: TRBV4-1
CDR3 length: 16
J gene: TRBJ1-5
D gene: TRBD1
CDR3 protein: CASSQQLTGGIQPQHF

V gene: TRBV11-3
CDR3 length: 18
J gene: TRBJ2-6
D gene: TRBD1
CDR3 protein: CASSLAGTGYSGANVLTF

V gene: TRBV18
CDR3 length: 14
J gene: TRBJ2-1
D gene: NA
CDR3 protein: CASSPPANYNEQFF

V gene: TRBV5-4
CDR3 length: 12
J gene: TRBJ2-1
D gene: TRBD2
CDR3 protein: CASSSSGREQFF

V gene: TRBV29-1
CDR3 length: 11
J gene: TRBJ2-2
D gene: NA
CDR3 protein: CSGRVSGELFF

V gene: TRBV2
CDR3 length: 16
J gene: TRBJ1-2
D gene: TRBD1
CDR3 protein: CASNLPGQVFNYGYTF

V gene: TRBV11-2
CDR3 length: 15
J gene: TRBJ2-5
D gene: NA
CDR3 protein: CASSSYPGSQETQYF

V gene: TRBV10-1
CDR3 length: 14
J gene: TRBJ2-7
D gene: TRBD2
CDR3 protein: CASRALSGVYEQYF

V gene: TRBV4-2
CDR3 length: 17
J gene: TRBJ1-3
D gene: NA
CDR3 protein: CASSQGSQRNYGNTIYF

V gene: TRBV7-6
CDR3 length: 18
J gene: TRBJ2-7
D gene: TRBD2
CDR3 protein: CASRRTSGGAGAMDEQYF

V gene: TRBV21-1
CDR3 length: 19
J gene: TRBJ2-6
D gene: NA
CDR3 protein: CASSSREEGEGFGANVLTF

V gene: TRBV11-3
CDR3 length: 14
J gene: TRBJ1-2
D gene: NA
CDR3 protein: CASSLGHGNYGYTF

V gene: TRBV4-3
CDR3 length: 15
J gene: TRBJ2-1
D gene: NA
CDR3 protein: CASGREHGAQGEQFF

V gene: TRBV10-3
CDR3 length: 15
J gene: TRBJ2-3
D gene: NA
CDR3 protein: CAIGLPGLGVGTQYF

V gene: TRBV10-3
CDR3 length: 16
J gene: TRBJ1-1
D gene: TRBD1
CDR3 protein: CAIKDTGGEEVTEAFF

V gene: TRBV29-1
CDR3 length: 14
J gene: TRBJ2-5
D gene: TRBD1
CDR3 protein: CSERDRGGVETQYF

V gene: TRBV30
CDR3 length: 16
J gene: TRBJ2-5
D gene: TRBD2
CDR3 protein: CAWSASSGGAVGTQYF

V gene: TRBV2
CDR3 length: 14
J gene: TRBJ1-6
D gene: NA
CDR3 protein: CASSVGGSNSPLHF

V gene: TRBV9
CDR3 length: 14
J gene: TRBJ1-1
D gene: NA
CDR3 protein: CASSETGLNTEAFF

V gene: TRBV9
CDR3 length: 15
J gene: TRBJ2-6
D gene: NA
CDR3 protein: CASSVWGSGANVLTF

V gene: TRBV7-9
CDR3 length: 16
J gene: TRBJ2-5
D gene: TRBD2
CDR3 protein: CASSHFLAGEGETQYF

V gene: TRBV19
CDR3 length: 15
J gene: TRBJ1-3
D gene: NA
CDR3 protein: CASRTTHISGNTIYF

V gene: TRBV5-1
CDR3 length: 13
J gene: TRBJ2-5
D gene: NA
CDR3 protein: CASSLASGETQYF

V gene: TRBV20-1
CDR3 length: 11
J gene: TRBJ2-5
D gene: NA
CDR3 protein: CSAAQAETQYF

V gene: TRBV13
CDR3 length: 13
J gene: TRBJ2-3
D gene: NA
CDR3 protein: CASSSSGADTQYF

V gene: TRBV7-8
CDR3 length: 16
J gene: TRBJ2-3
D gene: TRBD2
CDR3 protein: CASSPGAGGRPDTQYF

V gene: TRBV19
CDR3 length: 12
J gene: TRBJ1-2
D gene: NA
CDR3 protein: CASNAGYYGYTF

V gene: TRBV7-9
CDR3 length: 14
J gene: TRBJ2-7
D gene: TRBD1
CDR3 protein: CASSYLQGAREQYF

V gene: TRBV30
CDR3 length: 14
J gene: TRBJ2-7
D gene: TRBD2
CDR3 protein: CAWTLAGGSYEQYF

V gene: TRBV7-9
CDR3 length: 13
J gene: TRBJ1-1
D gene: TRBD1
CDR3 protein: CASSDTGDTEAFF

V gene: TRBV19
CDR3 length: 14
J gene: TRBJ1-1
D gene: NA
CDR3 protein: CASSIDSTRPEAFF

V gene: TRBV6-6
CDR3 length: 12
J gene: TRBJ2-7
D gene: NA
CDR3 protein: CASSRGVDEQYF

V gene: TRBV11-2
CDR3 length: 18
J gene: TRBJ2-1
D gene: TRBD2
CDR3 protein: CASSFPTHSRRGGGEQFF

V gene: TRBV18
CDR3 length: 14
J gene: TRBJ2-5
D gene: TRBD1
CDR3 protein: CASSPGTGQETQYF

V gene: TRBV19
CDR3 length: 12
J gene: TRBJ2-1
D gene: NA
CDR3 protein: CASSIVHGEQFF

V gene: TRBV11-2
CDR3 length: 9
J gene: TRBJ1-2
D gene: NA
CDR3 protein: CARVLGYTF

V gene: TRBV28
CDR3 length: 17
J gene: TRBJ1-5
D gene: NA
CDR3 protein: CASSLRRGVGNNQPQHF